This note documents a single T cell receptor (beta chain) sequence. Its cognate antigen is unknown. Each donor gave one heparinised blood draw averaging around 120 mL. Cells sorted by CD45RO/CCR7/CD25/CD127/CD95/CD27 comprised CD4+ naive, central memory, regulatory and stem cell-like memory cells. The sample originates from a study of beta chain features in type 1 diabetes. Study-level points and caveats: Patients' naive, central memory and regulatory TCRB repertoires appeared more alike than those of healthy donors. In cDNA sequencing, cells with high TCR expression could be over-represented. TCRB CDR3s from Type 1 diabetes patients were moderately but significantly shorter in all four CD4+ subsets.

V was pared by 4 bases and J by 2 bases, with 8 bases between. CDR3 length: 13 residues. The V gene's germline CDR1 is MNHNS and CDR2 SASEGT. Isolated RNA was reverse transcribed in full, so expressed TCRB transcripts were sequenced. The protocol was immunoSEQ multiplex PCR, while the TCRdb copy is restricted to in-frame clones and leaves out a portion. The repertoire includes a few hundred thousand clones, around 9.6% of them detected once, and approximately 0.55% sits in the top ten. The sample was central memory CD4+ T cells from blood. The chain employs TRBV6-1 and TRBJ2-5, with D uncertain. The clonotype originates from a man younger than 45 with type 1 diabetes. The CDR3 bases are TGTGCCAGCAGTGCCGTTCAGCAAGAGACCCAGTACTTC. This gives the protein CASSAVQQETQYF.